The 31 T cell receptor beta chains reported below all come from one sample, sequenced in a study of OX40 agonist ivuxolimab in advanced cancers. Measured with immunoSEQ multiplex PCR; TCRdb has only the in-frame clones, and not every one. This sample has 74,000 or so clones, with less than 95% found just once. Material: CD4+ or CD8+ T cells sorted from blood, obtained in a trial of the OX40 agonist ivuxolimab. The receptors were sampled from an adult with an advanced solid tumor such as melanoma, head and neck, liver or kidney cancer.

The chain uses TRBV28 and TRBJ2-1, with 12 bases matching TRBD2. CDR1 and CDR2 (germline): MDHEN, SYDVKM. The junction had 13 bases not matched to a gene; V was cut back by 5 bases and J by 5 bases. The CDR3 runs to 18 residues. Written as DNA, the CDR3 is TGTGCCAGCAGTCCATATACCCAACTAGCGGGGGGTAACAATGAGCAGTTCTTC. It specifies CASSPYTQLAGGNNEQFF.

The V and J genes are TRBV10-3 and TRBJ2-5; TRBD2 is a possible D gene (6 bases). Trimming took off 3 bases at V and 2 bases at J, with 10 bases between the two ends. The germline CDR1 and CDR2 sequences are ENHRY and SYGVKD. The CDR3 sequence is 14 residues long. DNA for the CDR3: TGTGCCATCAGTGATGGAGGGTTTCAAGAGACCCAGTACTTC. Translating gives CAISDGGFQETQYF.

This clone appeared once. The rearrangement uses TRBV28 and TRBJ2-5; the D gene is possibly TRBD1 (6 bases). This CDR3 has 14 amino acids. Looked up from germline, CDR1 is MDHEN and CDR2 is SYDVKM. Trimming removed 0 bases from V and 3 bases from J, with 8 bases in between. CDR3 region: CASSLWYREETQYF. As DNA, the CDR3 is TGTGCCAGCAGTTTATGGTACAGGGAAGAGACCCAGTACTTC. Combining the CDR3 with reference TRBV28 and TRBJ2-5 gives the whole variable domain DVKVTQSSRYLVKRTGEKVFLECVQDMDHENMFWYRQDPGLGLRLIYFSYDVKMKEKGDIPEGYSVSREKKERFSLILESASTNQTSMYLCASSLWYREETQYFGPGTRLLVL.

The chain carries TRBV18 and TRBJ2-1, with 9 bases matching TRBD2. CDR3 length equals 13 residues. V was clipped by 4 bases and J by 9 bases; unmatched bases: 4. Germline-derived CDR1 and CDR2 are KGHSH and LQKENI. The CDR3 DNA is TGTGCCAGCTCACTAGCGGGAGCGTTTGAGCAGTTCTTC. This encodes CASSLAGAFEQFF.

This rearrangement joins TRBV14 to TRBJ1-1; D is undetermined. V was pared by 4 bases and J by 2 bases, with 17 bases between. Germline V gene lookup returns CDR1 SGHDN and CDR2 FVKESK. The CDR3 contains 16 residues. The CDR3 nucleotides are TGTGCCAGCAGCCCCGTGGGTCCTGCCGCTAACACTGAAGCTTTCTTT. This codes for CASSPVGPAANTEAFF.

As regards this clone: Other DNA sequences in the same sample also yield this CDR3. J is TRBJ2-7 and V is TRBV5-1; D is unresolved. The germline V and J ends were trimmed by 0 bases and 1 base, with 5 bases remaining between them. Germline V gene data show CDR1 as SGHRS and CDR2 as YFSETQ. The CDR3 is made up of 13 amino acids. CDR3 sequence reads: CASSLGRSYEQYF. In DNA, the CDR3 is TGCGCCAGCAGCTTGGGGCGGTCCTACGAGCAGTACTTC.

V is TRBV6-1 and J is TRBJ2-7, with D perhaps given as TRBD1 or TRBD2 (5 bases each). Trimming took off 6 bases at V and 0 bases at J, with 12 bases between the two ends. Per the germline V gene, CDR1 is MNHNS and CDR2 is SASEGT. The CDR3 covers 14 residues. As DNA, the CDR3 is TGTGCCAGCAGGACTACAGGATCCTCCTACGAGCAGTACTTC. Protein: CASRTTGSSYEQYF.

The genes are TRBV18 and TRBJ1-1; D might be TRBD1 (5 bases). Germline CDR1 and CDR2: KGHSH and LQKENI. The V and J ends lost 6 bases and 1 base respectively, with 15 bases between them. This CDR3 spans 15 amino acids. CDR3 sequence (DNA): TGTGCCAGCTCGTTCCAGGGATTGGGGAACACTGAAGCTTTCTTT. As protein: CASSFQGLGNTEAFF.

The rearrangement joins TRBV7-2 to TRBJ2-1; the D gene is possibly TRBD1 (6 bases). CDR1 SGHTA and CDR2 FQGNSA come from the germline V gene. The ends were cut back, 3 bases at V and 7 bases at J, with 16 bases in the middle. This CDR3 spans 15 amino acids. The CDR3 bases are TGTGCCAGCAGCTTGTTGGGGGCCACGGGTAATGAGCAGTTCTTC. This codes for CASSLLGATGNEQFF.

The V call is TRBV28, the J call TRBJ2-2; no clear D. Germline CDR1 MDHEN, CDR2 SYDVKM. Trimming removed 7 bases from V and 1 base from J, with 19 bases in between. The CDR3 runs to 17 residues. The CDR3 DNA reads TGTGCCAGCAAGGCCCTATTCGGGCGGATGAACACCGGGGAGCTGTTTTTT. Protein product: CASKALFGRMNTGELFF.

The CDR3 region is CASVRRGDTEAFF. As DNA, the CDR3 is TGTGCCAGCGTCAGGAGAGGGGACACTGAAGCTTTCTTT. V and J are TRBV7-2 and TRBJ1-1; D might be TRBD1 (5 bases). Germline loops: CDR1 SGHTA, CDR2 FQGNSA. The CDR3 has 13 residues. V lost 8 bases to trimming and J lost 3 bases, with 13 bases between them.

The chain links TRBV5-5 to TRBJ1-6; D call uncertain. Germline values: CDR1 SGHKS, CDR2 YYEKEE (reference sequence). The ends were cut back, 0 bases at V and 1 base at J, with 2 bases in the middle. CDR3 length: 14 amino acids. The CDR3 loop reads CASSLESYNSPLHF. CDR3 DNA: TGTGCCAGCAGCTTGGAATCCTATAATTCACCCCTCCACTTT.

Written as DNA, the CDR3 is TGTGCCAGCACCCTATTAGGGCGGGGGCTGGGAAACACCATATATTTT. It codes for CASTLLGRGLGNTIYF. The V call is TRBV7-8, the J call TRBJ1-3, with a possible D match to TRBD1 (6 bases). The CDR3 contains 16 residues. CDR1 is SGHVS and CDR2 is FQNEAQ in the germline V gene. The germline V and J ends were trimmed by 7 bases and 4 bases, with 20 bases remaining between them.

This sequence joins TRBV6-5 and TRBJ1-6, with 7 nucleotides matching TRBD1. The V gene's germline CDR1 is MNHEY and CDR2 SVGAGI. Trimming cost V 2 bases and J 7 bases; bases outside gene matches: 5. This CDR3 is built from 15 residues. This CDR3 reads CASSYTTGSNSPLHF. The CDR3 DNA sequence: TGTGCCAGCAGTTACACGACAGGGAGCAATTCACCCCTCCACTTT.

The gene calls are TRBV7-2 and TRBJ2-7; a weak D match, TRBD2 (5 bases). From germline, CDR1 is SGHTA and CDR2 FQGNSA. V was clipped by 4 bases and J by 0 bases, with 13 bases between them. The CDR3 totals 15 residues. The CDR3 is CASSSGRGSSYEQYF. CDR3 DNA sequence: TGTGCCAGCAGCTCCGGACGGGGAAGCTCCTACGAGCAGTACTTC.

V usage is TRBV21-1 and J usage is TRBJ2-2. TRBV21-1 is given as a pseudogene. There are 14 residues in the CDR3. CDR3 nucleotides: TGTGCCAGCAGCAATGAGGGGACCACCGGGGAGCTGTTTTTT. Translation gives CASSNEGTTGELFF.

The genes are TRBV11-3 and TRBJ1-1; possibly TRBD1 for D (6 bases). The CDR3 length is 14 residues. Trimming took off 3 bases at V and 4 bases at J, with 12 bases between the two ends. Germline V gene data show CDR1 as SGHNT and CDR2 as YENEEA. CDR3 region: CASSLGARGTEAFF. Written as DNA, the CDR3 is TGTGCCAGCAGCTTGGGGGCGAGGGGCACTGAAGCTTTCTTT. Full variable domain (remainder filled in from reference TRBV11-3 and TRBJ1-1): EAGVVQSPRYKIIEKKQPVAFWCNPISGHNTLYWYLQNLGQGPELLIRYENEEAVDDSQLPKDRFSAERLKGVDSTLKIQPAELGDSAVYLCASSLGARGTEAFFGQGTRLTVV.

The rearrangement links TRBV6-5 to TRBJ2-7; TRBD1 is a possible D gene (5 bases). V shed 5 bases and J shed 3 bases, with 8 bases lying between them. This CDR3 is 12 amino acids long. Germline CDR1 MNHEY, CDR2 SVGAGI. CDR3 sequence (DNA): TGTGCCAGCAGTCCCCAGGGCTACGAGCAGTACTTC. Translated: CASSPQGYEQYF.

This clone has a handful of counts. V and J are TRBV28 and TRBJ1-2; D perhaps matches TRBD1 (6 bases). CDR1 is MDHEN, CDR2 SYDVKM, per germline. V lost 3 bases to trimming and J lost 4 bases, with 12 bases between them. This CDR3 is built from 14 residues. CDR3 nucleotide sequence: TGTGCCAGCAGTTTGATACAGGGTGGCTATGGCTACACCTTC. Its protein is CASSLIQGGYGYTF.

Here the CDR3 reads CASSAWTGSDTQYF. CDR3 DNA sequence: TGTGCCAGTAGTGCCTGGACAGGGTCGGATACGCAGTATTTT. The genes are TRBV19 and TRBJ2-3, with 8 bases lining up with TRBD1. V dropped 5 bases and J dropped 6; count of bases not matched to a gene: 7. The CDR3 runs 14 residues. Looked up from germline, CDR1 is LNHDA and CDR2 is SQIVND (reference sequence).

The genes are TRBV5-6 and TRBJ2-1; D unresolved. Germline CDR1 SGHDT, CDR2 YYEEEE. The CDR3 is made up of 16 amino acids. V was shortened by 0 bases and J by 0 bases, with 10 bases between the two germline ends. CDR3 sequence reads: CASSLGRRPSYNEQFF. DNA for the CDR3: TGTGCCAGCAGCTTGGGCAGGCGCCCCTCCTACAATGAGCAGTTCTTC.

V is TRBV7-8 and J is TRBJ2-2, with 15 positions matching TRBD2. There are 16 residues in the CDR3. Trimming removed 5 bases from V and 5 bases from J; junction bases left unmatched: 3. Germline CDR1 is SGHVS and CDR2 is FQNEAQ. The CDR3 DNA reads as TGTGCCAGCAGCCCGGGACTAGCGGGAGGTACCGGGGAGCTGTTTTTT. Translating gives CASSPGLAGGTGELFF.

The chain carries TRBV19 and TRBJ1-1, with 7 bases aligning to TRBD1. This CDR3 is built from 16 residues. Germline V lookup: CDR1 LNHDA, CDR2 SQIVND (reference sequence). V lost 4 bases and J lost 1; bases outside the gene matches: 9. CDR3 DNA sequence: TGTGCCAGTAGTAGGGTGACAGGGCCAGAGAACACTGAAGCTTTCTTT. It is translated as CASSRVTGPENTEAFF.

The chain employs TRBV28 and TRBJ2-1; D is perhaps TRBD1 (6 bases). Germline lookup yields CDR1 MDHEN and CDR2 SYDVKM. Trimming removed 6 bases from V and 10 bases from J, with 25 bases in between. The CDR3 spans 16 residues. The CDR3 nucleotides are TGTGCCAGCAGCTCCCCCGGGGCCAAGGGGGATTGGGAGCAGTTCTTC. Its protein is CASSSPGAKGDWEQFF.

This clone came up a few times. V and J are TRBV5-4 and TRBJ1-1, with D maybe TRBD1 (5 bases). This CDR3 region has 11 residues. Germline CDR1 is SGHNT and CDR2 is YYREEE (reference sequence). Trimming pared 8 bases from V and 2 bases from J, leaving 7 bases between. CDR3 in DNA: TGTGCCAGGCAGGGAAACACTGAAGCTTTCTTT. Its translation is CARQGNTEAFF.

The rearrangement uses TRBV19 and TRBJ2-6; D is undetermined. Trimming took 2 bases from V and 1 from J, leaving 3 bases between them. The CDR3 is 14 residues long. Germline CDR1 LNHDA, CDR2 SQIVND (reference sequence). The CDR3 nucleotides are TGTGCCAGTAGTATAAGTTCTGGGGCCAACGTCCTGACTTTC. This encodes CASSISSGANVLTF.

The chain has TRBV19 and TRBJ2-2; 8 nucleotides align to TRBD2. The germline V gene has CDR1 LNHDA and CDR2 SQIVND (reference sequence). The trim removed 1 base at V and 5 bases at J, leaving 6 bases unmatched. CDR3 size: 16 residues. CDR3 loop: CASSIAGGPGTGELFF. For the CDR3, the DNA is TGTGCCAGTAGTATAGCGGGAGGGCCCGGGACCGGGGAGCTGTTTTTT.

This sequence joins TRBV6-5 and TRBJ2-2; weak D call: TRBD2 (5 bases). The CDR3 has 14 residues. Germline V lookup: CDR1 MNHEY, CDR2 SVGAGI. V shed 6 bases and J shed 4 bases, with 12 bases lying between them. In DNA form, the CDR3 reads TGTGCCAGCAGAAACCGGGGTGGCACCGGGGAGCTGTTTTTT. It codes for CASRNRGGTGELFF.

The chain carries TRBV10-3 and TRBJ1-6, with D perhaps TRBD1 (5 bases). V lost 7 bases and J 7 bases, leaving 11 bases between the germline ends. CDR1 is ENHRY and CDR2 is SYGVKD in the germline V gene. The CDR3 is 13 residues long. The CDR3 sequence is CAITLDRNSPLHF. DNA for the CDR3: TGTGCCATCACCCTCGACAGAAATTCACCCCTCCACTTT.

For the CDR3, the DNA is TGTGCCAGCAGCGAAGCAGGTTCCCTCGATAATTCACCCCTCCACTTT. Its translation is CASSEAGSLDNSPLHF. The rearrangement links TRBV7-9 to TRBJ1-6; no definite D call. CDR3 size: 16 residues. V lost 5 bases and J 5 bases, leaving 16 bases between the germline ends. Germline CDR1 reads SEHNR; CDR2 reads FQNEAQ (reference sequence).

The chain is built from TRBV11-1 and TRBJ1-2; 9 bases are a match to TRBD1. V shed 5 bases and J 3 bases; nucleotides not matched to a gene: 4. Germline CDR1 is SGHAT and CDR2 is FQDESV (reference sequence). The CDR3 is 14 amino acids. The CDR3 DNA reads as TGTGCCAGCAGCCCGGGACAGGGTGACTATGGCTACACCTTC. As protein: CASSPGQGDYGYTF.